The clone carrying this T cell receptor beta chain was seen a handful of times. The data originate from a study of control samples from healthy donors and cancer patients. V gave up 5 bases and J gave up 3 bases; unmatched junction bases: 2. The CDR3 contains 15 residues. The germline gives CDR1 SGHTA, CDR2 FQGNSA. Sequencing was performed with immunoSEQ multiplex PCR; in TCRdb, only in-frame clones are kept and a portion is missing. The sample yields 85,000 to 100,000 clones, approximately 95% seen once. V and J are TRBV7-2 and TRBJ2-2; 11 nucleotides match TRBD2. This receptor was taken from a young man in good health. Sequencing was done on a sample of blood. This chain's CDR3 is CASSTSGGYTGELFF. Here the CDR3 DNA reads TGTGCCAGCAGCACTAGCGGGGGTTACACCGGGGAGCTGTTTTTT.